A selection of T cell receptor beta chains follows, all from one sample in a study of shared T cell receptors in the human thymus. The protocol was immunoSEQ multiplex PCR, while the TCRdb copy is restricted to in-frame clones and leaves out a portion. The sample records 700,000 or so clones, 70% to 90% being singletons. The same specimen was also included in a second study, on human thymus T cells.

The sample was thymocytes. These TCRs come from a girl less than two years old with a congenital heart defect. Each CDR3 is given with its conserved first and last residue. Each record gives: V gene, J gene, CDR3 protein.

TRBV5-1	TRBJ2-5	CASSSKQGCQETQYF
TRBV18	TRBJ2-3	CASASWDFPTDTQYF
TRBV4-1	TRBJ1-1	CASSPLGSKTENTEAFF
TRBV19	TRBJ1-3	CASSVRDRVSGNTIYF
TRBV6-5	TRBJ1-5	CASTRQLGDQPQHF
TRBV10-3	TRBJ1-4	CATWGSFATNEKLFF
TRBV5-5	TRBJ2-5	CASSWTTSVRETQYF
TRBV14	TRBJ1-2	CASSPRLGQGADYGYTF
TRBV5-8	TRBJ1-1	CASSWQRTGGRAFF
TRBV2	TRBJ2-1	CASRDRYNEQFF
TRBV6-5	TRBJ2-7	CASSYYKGAGYEQYF
TRBV5-6	TRBJ2-3	CASSLDVGFPDTQYF
TRBV7-2	TRBJ1-4	CASSFPPGGNEKLFF
TRBV7-2	TRBJ2-2	CASSFTANTGELFF
TRBV6-4	TRBJ1-2	CASSARGGEYGYTF
TRBV5-1	TRBJ1-2	CASSRTAVGGPYGYTF
TRBV18	TRBJ2-3	CASGTSGTDTQYF
TRBV7-2	TRBJ2-3	CASSPILAGGPDTQYF